These 17 T cell receptor beta chains were sequenced from one sample in a study of T cells expressing NK-cell markers. TCRdb re-called the 5' RACE reads and shows each CDR3 protein once, DNA omitted. Its clone listing holds a few hundred thousand distinct CDR3 sequences. The specimen was blood T cells: a sorted CD56 or NKG2C T cell subset, CD4+ or CD8+ T cells, or bulk PBMC T cells (not recorded which). The origin of the receptors is a man aged 18 to 70 in good health.

The chain recombines TRBV18 with TRBJ2-3; TCRdb's D call, TRBD1, is unchecked because there is no DNA. CDR3 length equals 14 residues. Germline CDR1 and CDR2: KGHSH and LQKENI. CDR3 residues: CASSPGTGGDTQYF.

The chain carries TRBV11-2 and TRBJ1-1. The CDR3 is 13 residues long. Germline-derived CDR1 and CDR2 are SGHAT and FQNNGV. CDR3 in amino acids: CASRLNVNTEAFF.

This chain links TRBV5-1 with TRBJ2-7. Germline-derived CDR1 and CDR2 are SGHRS and YFSETQ. This CDR3 is 14 amino acids long. The chain's CDR3 is CASSLRTNSYEQYF.

The chain has TRBV2 and TRBJ2-2. This CDR3 has 13 residues. The germline V gene encodes CDR1 SNHLY and CDR2 FYNNEI. CDR3 amino acids: CASRTQNTGELFF.

This sequence joins TRBV4-1 and TRBJ1-5; TCRdb selects TRBD1, and the lack of DNA leaves this call unchecked. Germline assignment: CDR1 MGHRA and CDR2 YSYEKL. CDR3 length: 15 residues. The CDR3 loop is CASKLRTGENQPQHF.

The rearrangement uses TRBV24-1 and TRBJ2-3. This CDR3 is 13 amino acids long. Germline lookup yields CDR1 KGHDR and CDR2 SFDVKD. CDR3: CATSPQVGDTQYF.

V and J are TRBV5-1 and TRBJ1-4. The CDR3 runs 14 residues. Per germline, CDR1 SGHRS and CDR2 YFSETQ. This CDR3 reads CASKVGSLTEKLFF.

CDR3 sequence reads: CACGQGVYEQYF. The chain links TRBV24-1 to TRBJ2-7; the TCRdb call, TRBD1, lacks DNA for checking. CDR3 size: 12 residues. Germline V CDR1 and CDR2: KGHDR, SFDVKD.

The genes are TRBV20-1 and TRBJ2-7; TCRdb outputs TRBD1, but without DNA this stays unchecked. The CDR3 runs 14 residues. CDR1 is DFQATT and CDR2 is SNEGSKA in the germline V gene (reference sequence). The CDR3 loop reads CSARAPRMFYEQYF.

The chain recombines TRBV11-2 with TRBJ1-1; TCRdb's D call of TRBD1 is untestable without DNA. The CDR3 totals 13 residues. CDR1 is SGHAT, CDR2 FQNNGV, per germline. The CDR3 is CASSTRTVTEAFF. Full variable domain (remainder filled in from reference TRBV11-2 and TRBJ1-1): EAGVAQSPRYKIIEKRQSVAFWCNPISGHATLYWYQQILGQGPKLLIQFQNNGVVDDSQLPKDRFSAERLKGVDSTLKIQPAKLEDSAVYLCASSTRTVTEAFFGQGTRLTVV.

CDR3 in amino acids: CATSGTSGIPSTDTQYF. The rearrangement uses TRBV15 and TRBJ2-3; without DNA, the TCRdb call of TRBD2 cannot be checked. Germline values: CDR1 LNHNV, CDR2 YYDKDF (reference sequence). There are 17 residues in the CDR3.

The chain uses TRBV23-1 and TRBJ2-7; TCRdb selects TRBD1, and the lack of DNA leaves this call unchecked. TRBV23-1 is labeled an ORF, and its function is uncertain. The CDR3 is made up of 14 amino acids. CDR3: CASSQSSQGDEQYF.

The chain uses TRBV11-2 and TRBJ2-7; the D gene TCRdb calls, TRBD1, cannot be checked with no DNA. Germline V gene data show CDR1 as SGHAT and CDR2 as FQNNGV. The CDR3 consists of 13 residues. This CDR3 is CASSGTGIYEQYF.

The chain carries TRBV3-1 and TRBJ2-7; TCRdb outputs TRBD1, but without DNA this stays unchecked. There are 13 residues in the CDR3. CDR1 and CDR2 from the germline V gene are LGHDT and YNNKEL (reference sequence). CDR3 amino acids: CASSQDRGFRQYF.

V is TRBV4-2 and J is TRBJ1-6. CDR1 LGHNA and CDR2 YNFKEQ come from the germline V gene. This CDR3 has 12 amino acids. CDR3 sequence reads: CASSQADSPLHF.

V and J are TRBV6-6 and TRBJ1-3. The germline gives CDR1 MNHNY, CDR2 SVGAGI (reference sequence). This CDR3 contains 13 residues. CDR3 amino acids: CASSRDLGGAIYF.

V and J are TRBV2 and TRBJ2-7. The CDR3 covers 11 residues. CDR1 is SNHLY and CDR2 is FYNNEI in the germline V gene. The CDR3 sequence is CASSEAQEQYF.